This T cell receptor (beta chain) was sequenced during a study of T cells after yellow fever vaccination (dated by TCRdb to between 2018 and 2020). Study-level background: The SMART-Seq v4 Ultra Low Input RNA kit was used to prepare libraries from fractions with low cell numbers. To follow T-cell clones before and after primary and booster YFV17D yellow fever vaccination, bulk TCR alpha and beta repertoires were sequenced over time. Two healthy male donors made up the cohort, one aged 18 to 30 years and the other aged 30 to 40 years. Blood samples were taken at several timepoints before and after primary and secondary immunization, and bulk PBMC replicates and cell subsets were isolated. Summary of the overall study and its limitations: Because only a couple of donors were included in the study, the extent to which the findings can be generalized is limited. Computational filtering was required because FACS-sorted repertoires could contain abundant contaminating clonotypes from the bulk population. After the booster, most of the clones that had expanded following primary vaccination were detected again (around 97% of CD4 and 88% of CD8), which suggests that memory was broadly maintained. A small fraction of clonotypes showed up in both the CD4 and CD8 compartments, probably as a result of convergent recombination. The secondary T-cell response was found to be weaker but faster than the primary response, with a peak reached on day 5 rather than on day 15.

TCR cDNA was made using 5'RACE template switching, a step that added a universal primer site and unique molecular identifiers. cDNA synthesis was primed from both the TCR alpha and TCR beta constant segments. Libraries were amplified in two PCR steps, with sample barcodes and sequencing adapters added in the second step. Sequencing of libraries was done on Illumina HiSeq 2500 (2x100 bp) or NovaSeq (2x150 bp). The paper's processing steps were these. Reads were demultiplexed and collapsed into UMI consensus sequences with MIGEC, and V(D)J alignment was performed with MiXCR. Vaccine-responding clonotypes were identified with edgeR using replicate PBMC samples, with FDR below 0.01 and a log2 fold change above 5 up to day 15 being required. CD4 or CD8 identity was assigned to each bulk clonotype according to whether the clonotype was present at higher abundance in the sequenced CD4 repertoire or the sequenced CD8 repertoire. TCRdb took the public reads, trimmed them with fastp at Q25, ran MiXCR for clone calling and kept in-frame beta chains. Records with the same CDR3 protein are collapsed into one entry carrying the most frequent genes and DNA. These V and J calls are TCRdb output, not the study's own analysis. The sample table holds 120,000 or so distinct CDR3 sequences, of which roughly 6.8% were seen once. The ten biggest clones cover approximately 2.7% of the sample.

V trim: 4 bases; J trim: 2 bases; unmatched bases: 6. The CDR3 spans 17 residues, from the cysteine through the phenylalanine. Only the CDR3 portion is preserved as DNA: 51 bases, with reading frame beginning at the first base. The germline V gene yields SGHDN for CDR1 and FVKESK for CDR2. Interpreted using the paper, the treatment or condition label stands for: live attenuated yellow fever vaccine strain. A standard Ficoll-Paque protocol was used to isolate PBMCs from peripheral blood. Dynabeads CD4 and CD8 positive selection kits were used to isolate the CD4 and CD8 T-cell fractions. RNA was extracted with TriZol from bulk PBMCs, CD4 and CD8 fractions, and dextramer-positive and dextramer-negative fractions. This clonotype came up many times. Its antigen is unknown. Base qualities are not recorded, but no much larger clone differs from it by a single base.

This receptor was taken from a man between 18 and 35 years old who received the YFV17D yellow fever vaccine. The sequences come from CD4+ T cells sorted from PBMCs, collected around 45 days after the first yellow fever vaccination. The chain is assembled from TRBV14 and TRBJ2-1, with 12 bases matching TRBD2. The nucleotides are TGTGCCAGCAGCCTACGGACTAGCGGGGATACCTACAATGAGCAGTTCTTC. It translates to CASSLRTSGDTYNEQFF.